The 31 T cell receptor beta chains given below trace back to one sample, sequenced in a study of vaccination and CD4 T cells after COVID-19. Sequencing of cultured CD4+ T cell DNA used the Oncomine TCR Beta short-read assay. MiXCR, applied by TCRdb to the PCR reads, yields one record per CDR3 protein. The repertoire holds 19,000 or so distinct CDR3 sequences, with less than 50% as singletons. The treatment here: roughly 11-day PBMC culture with coronavirus spike peptide pools or control peptides (ViraFEST assay). Their antigens remain unidentified. The sequenced sample consisted of CD4+ T cells from blood, cultured in vitro. Receptors were obtained from a human donor who had recovered from COVID-19.

The chain joins TRBV6-1 to TRBJ2-7, with TRBD1 identical over 7 bases. CDR3 length: 15 residues. Trimming took 6 bases from V and 3 from J; bases not matched to a gene: 11. Germline V gene data show CDR1 as MNHNS and CDR2 as SASEGT. This CDR3 reads CASRANRDSIYEQYF. The CDR3 nucleotides read TGTGCCAGCAGAGCAAACCGGGACAGTATCTACGAGCAGTACTTC.

Comments on this clonotype: The junction departs from germline at one end; a sequencing error may be responsible. The gene calls are TRBV19 and TRBJ2-7; either TRBD1 or TRBD2 may fit D (5 bases each). The CDR3 spans 13 residues. Germline CDR1 and CDR2: LNHDA and SQIVND (reference sequence). CDR3 protein: CATSSGAAYEQYF. The CDR3 nucleotides read TGTGCCACTAGTTCCGGGGCGGCCTACGAGCAGTACTTC.

The chain couples TRBV27 to TRBJ1-6; a weak D match, TRBD1 (6 bases). Germline assignment: CDR1 MNHEY and CDR2 SMNVEV (reference sequence). This CDR3 is 15 amino acids long. Trimming left V 2 bases short and J 7 bases short, with 12 bases between. In nucleotides, the CDR3 is TGTGCCAGCAGTTTAGGTGGACAGAGGAATTCACCCCTCCACTTT. This gives the protein CASSLGGQRNSPLHF.

The chain is built from TRBV12-3 or TRBV12-4 and TRBJ2-2, with D tentatively TRBD2 (6 bases). V gave up 2 bases and J gave up 1 base, with 8 bases separating them. The CDR3 sequence is 15 residues long. The CDR3 bases are TGTGCCAGCAGTTTAAAAGCGGGGAACACCGGGGAGCTGTTTTTT. Translation gives CASSLKAGNTGELFF.

This clonotype appeared a few times. This chain links TRBV7-9 with TRBJ2-5; TRBD1 or TRBD2 may be the D gene (5 bases each). The germline V and J ends were trimmed by 5 bases and 1 base, with 14 bases remaining between them. Germline CDR1 reads SEHNR; CDR2 reads FQNEAQ (reference sequence). The CDR3 loop spans 15 amino acids. The CDR3, as DNA: TGTGCCAGCAGCACGGGCTTTGGGGGCCAAGAGACCCAGTACTTC. Its protein product is CASSTGFGGQETQYF.

The chain combines TRBV5-8 with TRBJ2-3, with D perhaps matching TRBD1 or TRBD2 (5 bases each). V dropped 3 bases and J dropped 3 bases, with 14 bases sitting between them. This CDR3 spans 15 amino acids. CDR1 is SGHTS and CDR2 is YDEGEE in the germline V gene. CDR3 coding DNA: TGTGCCAGCAGCTCAGGGACCCTAACAACAGATACGCAGTATTTT. Translated: CASSSGTLTTDTQYF.

This clonotype was picked up a small number of times. The chain joins TRBV27 to TRBJ1-1; D gene unclear. This CDR3 contains 13 residues. Germline V gene sequence: CDR1 MNHEY, CDR2 SMNVEV (reference sequence). V was pared by 1 base and J by 1 base, with 4 bases between. The DNA of the CDR3 is TGTGCCAGCAGTTTATATACGAACACTGAAGCTTTCTTT. Translating it yields CASSLYTNTEAFF.

This clonotype was seen more than once but under ten times. The V and J genes are TRBV2 and TRBJ1-2; the match to TRBD1 covers 11 bases. After removal of 1 base from V and 4 bases from J, the junction contained 5 bases not matched to a gene. Germline V gene sequence: CDR1 SNHLY, CDR2 FYNNEI. The CDR3 spans 16 residues. CDR3 region: CASSEGTGGNSYGYTF. The DNA for the CDR3 is TGTGCCAGCAGTGAAGGGACAGGGGGCAACAGCTATGGCTACACCTTC.

The chain employs TRBV12-3 or TRBV12-4 and TRBJ2-7; 12 bases agree with TRBD1. The CDR3 is 17 amino acids. Losses at the gene ends were 0 bases for V and 4 bases for J; bases not matched to a gene: 7. The CDR3 DNA is TGTGCCAGCAGTTTAGCGCTTACGGGACAGGGGGCTTACGAGCAGTACTTC. Translating it yields CASSLALTGQGAYEQYF.

The chain couples TRBV28 to TRBJ2-3; TRBD2 might be the D (6 bases). The CDR3 runs 14 residues. The germline gives CDR1 MDHEN, CDR2 SYDVKM. V lost 2 bases and J 6 bases, leaving 12 bases between the germline ends. The CDR3 sequence: CASSLGIRGDTQYF. The CDR3 coding sequence is TGTGCCAGCAGTTTAGGGATTCGGGGGGATACGCAGTATTTT.

The chain combines TRBV27 with TRBJ2-2; maybe TRBD1 (6 bases). Germline CDR1 MNHEY, CDR2 SMNVEV (reference sequence). The CDR3 length is 15 residues. The V end lost 3 bases, the J end lost 6 bases, and 14 bases lay between the germline ends. CDR3 loop: CASSFDRPGAGELFF. In DNA, the CDR3 is TGTGCCAGCAGTTTCGACAGGCCAGGGGCCGGGGAGCTGTTTTTT.

The CDR3 spells CASSGGSGDEQYF. CDR3 in DNA: TGTGCCAGCAGTGGGGGTAGCGGAGACGAGCAGTACTTC. This sequence joins TRBV2 and TRBJ2-7; TRBD2 is a possible D gene (6 bases). Trimming shortened V by 4 bases and J by 5 bases, and 12 bases separated the two germline ends. The CDR3 runs 13 residues. Germline V gene data show CDR1 as SNHLY and CDR2 as FYNNEI. The entire variable domain, with the rest obtained from reference TRBV2 and TRBJ2-7, is as follows: EPEVTQTPSHQVTQMGQEVILRCVPISNHLYFYWYRQILGQKVEFLVSFYNNEISEKSEIFDDQFSVERPDGSNFTLKIRSTKLEDSAMYFCASSGGSGDEQYFGPGTRLTVT.

This clonotype was counted between two and nine times. This chain links TRBV28 with TRBJ1-5; TRBD1 is a possible D gene (6 bases). The germline gives CDR1 MDHEN, CDR2 SYDVKM. The V end was cut by 3 bases, the J end by 2 bases, with 11 bases between. The CDR3 length is 15 residues. CDR3 sequence: CASSFARGGNQPQHF. The DNA for the CDR3 is TGTGCCAGCAGTTTCGCTAGGGGGGGCAATCAGCCCCAGCATTTT.

The rearrangement links TRBV4-3 to TRBJ2-5; 9 nucleotides align to TRBD1. J gave up 5 bases and V 2 bases, and 15 bases lay outside the gene matches. Per germline, CDR1 LGHNA and CDR2 YSLEER. The CDR3 extends over 18 amino acids. CDR3 in amino acids: CASSQFRYSQGAGETQYF. The DNA for the CDR3 is TGCGCCAGCAGCCAATTTCGCTACTCACAGGGGGCCGGGGAGACCCAGTACTTC.

In its sample, this clonotype was seen a few times. This chain uses TRBV6-1 with TRBJ2-7; 7 bases align to TRBD2. V shed 5 bases and J 3 bases; nucleotides not matched to a gene: 10. Germline loops: CDR1 MNHNS, CDR2 SASEGT. CDR3 size: 15 residues. For the CDR3, the DNA is TGTGCCAGCAGTAAGACGGCGGGGGACCTCTACGAGCAGTACTTC. It encodes CASSKTAGDLYEQYF.

V usage is TRBV20-1 and J usage is TRBJ2-3; 13 bases match TRBD2. With 3 bases clipped from V and 2 bases from J, the junction kept 8 bases outside the gene matches. Germline values: CDR1 DFQATT, CDR2 SNEGSKA (reference sequence). This CDR3 has 17 residues. CDR3 in amino acids: CSASLTSGRGATDTQYF. CDR3 in DNA: TGCAGTGCTAGTTTAACTAGCGGGAGGGGAGCCACAGATACGCAGTATTTT.

This clonotype was seen a few times. The J gene is TRBJ2-7, the V gene TRBV5-4; no firm D call. With 4 bases removed from V and 7 bases from J, the gap between germline ends came to 21 bases. Germline V gene data show CDR1 as SGHNT and CDR2 as YYREEE (reference sequence). The CDR3 covers 15 residues. In nucleotides, the CDR3 is TGTGCCAGCAGCCACGCCACGGGTGGAAAATTGGAGCAGTACTTC. This gives the protein CASSHATGGKLEQYF.

This chain joins TRBV12-3 or TRBV12-4 and TRBJ2-2, with unresolved D. The V gene lost 6 bases and the J gene lost 4 bases, with 15 bases spanning the gap. This CDR3 contains 15 residues. The CDR3 spells CASSLLDGTTGELFF. DNA for the CDR3: TGTGCCAGCAGCTTACTGGATGGAACCACCGGGGAGCTGTTTTTT.

A few counts support this clonotype. Written as DNA, the CDR3 is TGCAGTGCTAGGGGTGATACCGGGGAGCTGTTTTTT. Translating gives CSARGDTGELFF. The chain uses TRBV20-1 and TRBJ2-2; D uncertain. This CDR3 has 12 residues. From germline, CDR1 is DFQATT and CDR2 SNEGSKA (reference sequence). V was pared by 3 bases and J by 5 bases, with 7 bases between.

V gene TRBV28 combines with J gene TRBJ2-7; 8 bases are shared with TRBD2. CDR1 is MDHEN and CDR2 is SYDVKM in the germline V gene. After removal of 6 bases from V and 0 bases from J, the junction contained 7 bases not matched to a gene. The CDR3 runs 15 residues. The CDR3 region is CASRVAGTSSYEQYF. CDR3 DNA sequence: TGTGCCAGCAGGGTAGCGGGGACCAGCTCCTACGAGCAGTACTTC. The variable domain in full, completed from reference TRBV28 and TRBJ2-7, reads DVKVTQSSRYLVKRTGEKVFLECVQDMDHENMFWYRQDPGLGLRLIYFSYDVKMKEKGDIPEGYSVSREKKERFSLILESASTNQTSMYLCASRVAGTSSYEQYFGPGTRLTVT.

This chain connects TRBV6-5 to TRBJ1-1; D not resolved. The CDR3 runs to 11 residues. Germline V lookup: CDR1 MNHEY, CDR2 SVGAGI. The V and J ends lost 0 bases and 10 bases respectively, with 6 bases between them. The CDR3, as DNA: TGTGCCAGCAGTTACTCTCGGGGAGCTTTCTTT. Translating it yields CASSYSRGAFF.

CDR3 protein: CASNRGRGQNTGELFF. CDR3 DNA: TGTGCCAGTAACAGGGGGCGCGGGCAGAACACCGGGGAGCTGTTTTTT. The chain recombines TRBV19 with TRBJ2-2; 9 bases fit TRBD1. The V and J ends lost 7 bases and 1 base, in that order; junction bases with no gene match: 7. The CDR3 sequence is 16 residues long. Germline CDR1 LNHDA, CDR2 SQIVND (reference sequence).

This chain joins TRBV20-1 and TRBJ2-7, with D possibly matching TRBD1 (6 bases). The V gene lost 6 bases and the J gene lost 2 bases, with 11 bases spanning the gap. The CDR3 runs 12 residues. CDR1 DFQATT and CDR2 SNEGSKA come from the germline V gene (reference sequence). The CDR3 bases are TGCAGTGCCCGTGGGACAACCTACGAGCAGTACTTC. Translated: CSARGTTYEQYF.

The rearrangement links TRBV7-9 to TRBJ1-2; TRBD1 matches at 11 bases. The CDR3 runs to 15 residues. V was clipped by 2 bases and J by 6 bases; unmatched bases: 5. Looked up from germline, CDR1 is SEHNR and CDR2 is FQNEAQ (reference sequence). CDR3 sequence reads: CASSLSGTGGDGYTF. The CDR3 region has the DNA TGTGCCAGCAGCTTATCTGGGACAGGGGGAGATGGCTACACCTTC.

This chain connects TRBV7-8 to TRBJ1-1; D gene ambiguous. The CDR3 contains 18 residues. V shed 5 bases and J shed 1 base, with 23 bases lying between them. Germline V gene sequence: CDR1 SGHVS, CDR2 FQNEAQ. The CDR3 loop is CASSPQTDQGGRNTEAFF. DNA of the CDR3: TGTGCCAGCAGCCCCCAGACTGACCAAGGCGGGAGGAACACTGAAGCTTTCTTT.

This clonotype was seen more than once but under ten times. The CDR3 DNA reads TGCAGTGCTAGAGATCCGGCTAGCGGGCCAGATACGCAGTATTTT. This translates into CSARDPASGPDTQYF. This chain joins TRBV20-1 and TRBJ2-3, with 8 positions matching TRBD2. The CDR3 totals 15 residues. CDR1 DFQATT and CDR2 SNEGSKA come from the germline V gene (reference sequence). V lost 0 bases and J lost 4; bases outside the gene matches: 6.

The rearrangement joins TRBV6-1 to TRBJ2-7, with 8 bases that match TRBD2. The junction had 11 bases not matched to a gene; V was cut back by 6 bases and J by 4 bases. CDR3 length equals 15 residues. The germline V gene encodes CDR1 MNHNS and CDR2 SASEGT. The CDR3 is CASSPETGGSYEQYF. DNA of the CDR3: TGTGCCAGCAGCCCCGAGACGGGAGGGAGTTACGAGCAGTACTTC.

This clonotype has just a few counts. The chain uses TRBV6-5 and TRBJ1-5, with D perhaps TRBD1 (5 bases). Trimming stripped 4 bases from V and 3 bases from J, with 10 bases between. Germline V gene lookup returns CDR1 MNHEY and CDR2 SVGAGI. The CDR3 totals 14 residues. The CDR3 nucleotides read TGTGCCAGCAGTTCCAGGGCGAACAATCAGCCCCAGCATTTT. This encodes CASSSRANNQPQHF.

This clonotype was observed a few times. This chain links TRBV24-1 with TRBJ1-2; no clear D. CDR3 size: 13 residues. Trimming pared 2 bases from V and 3 bases from J, leaving 6 bases between. The germline V gene encodes CDR1 KGHDR and CDR2 SFDVKD. The CDR3 nucleotides are TGTGCCACCAGTGATTCTCGGGACTATGGCTACACCTTC. Encoded protein: CATSDSRDYGYTF.

This sequence joins TRBV10-3 and TRBJ2-7, with 14 bases that match TRBD2. The germline V gene encodes CDR1 ENHRY and CDR2 SYGVKD. This CDR3 is 18 amino acids long. Losses at the gene ends were 3 bases for V and 5 bases for J; bases not matched to a gene: 12. In DNA, the CDR3 is TGTGCCATCAGTGATGGGACTAGCGGGAGCCCTTGGGAAGACGAGCAGTACTTC. It is translated as CAISDGTSGSPWEDEQYF.

The chain joins TRBV11-2 to TRBJ2-3; D is undetermined. Trimming cost V 2 bases and J 0 bases, with 15 bases left between them. The CDR3 consists of 17 residues. Per the germline V gene, CDR1 is SGHAT and CDR2 is FQNNGV. Written as DNA, the CDR3 is TGTGCCAGCAGCTTATGGGCTCCTACTACTAGCACAGATACGCAGTATTTT. Amino acid sequence: CASSLWAPTTSTDTQYF.